This entry lists 21 T cell receptor beta chains sequenced from one sample in a study of tumor-infiltrating lymphocytes in primary liver carcinoma. From roughly 470 ng total RNA, TCR beta cDNA was generated with a primer in the constant region. Researchers made the TCR beta libraries by running three nested multiplex PCR rounds with slightly modified ARM-PCR. PCR rounds one and two used TRBV1-TRBV30 forward primers with a C-beta reverse primer for around 9 cycles each. TCRdb called the multiplex PCR reads again in MiXCR, with one record for every CDR3 protein. The sample consists of over 250,000 distinct CDR3 sequences, about three fifths of them appearing once. For blood RNA, unsorted whole blood served as the source, and germline DNA was extracted too. Sequenced input: peripheral blood. Every receptor here comes from a woman aged 30 to 39 with primary liver carcinoma and hepatitis B virus infection.

About this clonotype itself: As the CDR3 is not closed by the conserved phenylalanine or tryptophan, this likely results from a read error. The V gene is TRBV4-1, the J gene TRBJ2-3; the match to TRBD2 covers 9 bases. This CDR3 comprises 16 residues. Germline V gene data show CDR1 as MGHRA and CDR2 as YSYEKL. CDR3: CASSQEGGRARDTQYS. The CDR3, as DNA: TGTGCCAGCAGCCAAGAGGGCGGGAGGGCCAGAGATACGCAGTATTCT.

As for this clonotype: Compared with germline, one end of the junction differs, possibly owing to a read error. The chain recombines TRBV23-1 with TRBJ1-5; possibly TRBD1 for D (6 bases). TRBV23-1 is reported as an ORF; its role is uncertain. The CDR3 spans 16 residues. The CDR3 DNA sequence: TGCGCCAGCAGTCAAAAACAGGGTCTCGGCTATCAGCCCCAACATTTT. This sequence encodes CASSQKQGLGYQPQHF.

This clonotype was seen more than once but under ten times. The J gene is TRBJ2-2, the V gene TRBV14; D is unresolved. The CDR3 runs 14 residues. Trimming pared 4 bases from V and 2 bases from J, leaving 8 bases between. CDR1 is SGHDN, CDR2 FVKESK, per germline. CDR3 sequence (DNA): TGTGCCAGCAGCCGGGCCAGAAACACCGGGGAGCTGTTTTTT. This sequence encodes CASSRARNTGELFF.

A word on this clonotype: A much larger clone differs from this one at a single base, so this may be a read error. The rearrangement joins TRBV29-1 to TRBJ2-1, with D possibly matching TRBD2 (6 bases). The germline CDR1 and CDR2 sequences are SQVTM and ANQGSEA. The CDR3 extends over 12 amino acids. Trimming pared 8 bases from V and 4 bases from J, leaving 12 bases between. Here the CDR3 reads CSSGGTYNEQFF. CDR3 sequence (DNA): TGCAGCTCCGGAGGGACGTACAATGAGCAGTTCTTC.

As regards this clonotype: Just one base apart from a much larger clone, this may be a read error. The chain is built from TRBV29-1 and TRBJ2-4; D gene uncertain. The CDR3 consists of 13 residues. Germline V gene lookup returns CDR1 SQVTM and CDR2 ANQGSEA. The chain's CDR3 is CSVGSAAKNIRYF. Written as DNA, the CDR3 is TGCAGCGTTGGTTCAGCCGCCAAAAACATTCGGTACTTC.

V and J are TRBV11-2 and TRBJ2-5; D is perhaps TRBD1 (6 bases). From germline, CDR1 is SGHAT and CDR2 FQNNGV. V shed 10 bases and J shed 6 bases, with 21 bases lying between them. The length of the CDR3 is 14 residues. The CDR3 DNA sequence: TGTGCCACCACCCCGCGGATCAGGGGACAGACCCAGTACTTC. Residues: CATTPRIRGQTQYF.

The chain recombines TRBV11-2 with TRBJ2-7, with D hard to call. The CDR3 runs 10 residues. V was clipped by 8 bases and J by 7 bases, with 9 bases between them. CDR1 and CDR2 (germline): SGHAT, FQNNGV. The CDR3 DNA sequence: TGTGCCAGCGACCTAGGGGAGCAGTACTTC. This sequence encodes CASDLGEQYF.

About this clonotype: The junction and the germline gene differ at one end; a read error may be behind it. The CDR3 protein is CARSFSARLSSYNEQFF. CDR3 bases: TGTGCCCGCAGTTTTTCCGCTCGTTTGAGCTCCTACAATGAGCAGTTCTTC. The V gene is TRBV12-3 or TRBV12-4, the J gene TRBJ2-1; unclear D gene. The CDR3 is made up of 17 amino acids.

On this clonotype itself: With a much larger clone just one base away, this may be a read error. V gene TRBV5-4 combines with J gene TRBJ2-7; a weak D match, TRBD2 (5 bases). This CDR3 has 13 residues. CDR1 is SGHNT, CDR2 YYREEE, per germline (reference sequence). The CDR3 reads CASGLPTTYEQYF. The CDR3 coding sequence is TGTGCCAGCGGCTTGCCGACTACCTACGAGCAGTACTTC.

In its sample, this clonotype was seen a few times. A single base separates this from a much larger clone, so it may be a read error. The chain joins TRBV6-6 to TRBJ2-2; a weak D match, TRBD2 (6 bases). CDR3 length: 14 amino acids. In germline, CDR1 is MNHNY, CDR2 SVGAGI (reference sequence). The CDR3: CATRGFANTGELSF. The CDR3, as DNA: TGTGCCACCCGGGGGTTCGCGAACACCGGGGAGCTGTCTTTT.

The J gene is TRBJ2-7, the V gene TRBV25-1; 7 bases are shared with TRBD1. Germline CDR1 MGHDK, CDR2 SYGVNS. The trim removed 4 bases at V and 5 bases at J, leaving 5 bases unmatched. CDR3 length equals 13 residues. CDR3: CASSATGKDEQYF. CDR3 nucleotides: TGTGCCAGCAGTGCGACAGGGAAAGACGAGCAGTACTTC.

This clonotype turned up a few times. In DNA form, the CDR3 reads TGTGCCAGCAGTTTTTTCGAAACAGTCCACTCCTACGAGCAGTACTTC. Translated: CASSFFETVHSYEQYF. The J gene is TRBJ2-7, the V gene TRBV28; D remains ambiguous. Germline values: CDR1 MDHEN, CDR2 SYDVKM. The CDR3 consists of 16 residues. V dropped 3 bases and J dropped 0 bases, with 15 bases sitting between them.

Of note for this clonotype: Compared with germline, one end of the junction differs, possibly owing to a read error. The chain couples TRBV19 to TRBJ2-1; a possible D gene is TRBD2 (6 bases). From germline, CDR1 is LNHDA and CDR2 SQIVND (reference sequence). The CDR3 runs to 15 residues. The CDR3 bases are TGTGCCAGTATGGCGGCGGGGAGCTCCTACACTGAGCAGTTCTTC. Amino acid sequence: CASMAAGSSYTEQFF.

This clonotype was counted between two and nine times. J is TRBJ2-3 and V is TRBV5-4; TRBD2 matches at 12 bases. The CDR3 contains 16 residues. V dropped 4 bases and J dropped 2; count of bases not matched to a gene: 5. The germline V gene encodes CDR1 SGHNT and CDR2 YYREEE (reference sequence). CDR3 nucleotide sequence: TGTGCCAGCAGCCCCGGGACTAGCGGGCTCACAGATACGCAGTATTTT. It is translated as CASSPGTSGLTDTQYF.

This clonotype was recorded many times. The chain is built from TRBV4-2 and TRBJ2-3, with D perhaps matching TRBD1 (6 bases). Germline V gene sequence: CDR1 LGHNA, CDR2 YNFKEQ. The CDR3 sequence is 15 residues long. V lost 0 bases to trimming and J lost 7 bases, with 14 bases between them. CDR3 in amino acids: CASSQDTGSRNTQYF. The CDR3 bases are TGTGCCAGCAGCCAAGATACAGGGTCCAGGAATACGCAGTATTTT.

The chain couples TRBV5-1 to TRBJ2-3; 12 bases agree with TRBD2. The J segment lost 4 bases and the V segment lost 5 bases, leaving 8 bases of the junction unmatched. This CDR3 comprises 16 residues. CDR1 SGHRS and CDR2 YFSETQ come from the germline V gene. The CDR3 bases are TGCGCCAGCAGAAGGACTAGCGGGACATCCCCAGATACGCAGTATTTT. Translating it yields CASRRTSGTSPDTQYF.

A note on this clonotype: A much larger clone lies a single base off, so this may be a read error. The rearrangement links TRBV12-3 or TRBV12-4 to TRBJ2-5; D possibly matches TRBD1 or TRBD2 (5 bases each). Trimming took off 4 bases at V and 4 bases at J, with 19 bases between the two ends. CDR3 size: 16 residues. CDR3 region: CASSSRRGRARETQYF. CDR3 sequence (DNA): TGTGCCAGCAGTTCCCGCCGGGGACGGGCCCGAGAGACCCAGTACTTC.

A word on this clonotype: The germline gene is not matched at one end of the junction; a read error may be the cause. The chain is built from TRBV29-1 and TRBJ2-1, with D unresolved. The CDR3 has 12 residues. Germline V CDR1 and CDR2: SQVTM, ANQGSEA. The CDR3 DNA sequence: TGCAGCGTTGAGAAAGGGCACAATGTGCAGTTCTTC. This encodes CSVEKGHNVQFF.

At least ten counts were recorded for this clonotype. The J gene is TRBJ2-2, the V gene TRBV12-3 or TRBV12-4; TRBD2 is a possible D gene (6 bases). V dropped 0 bases and J dropped 6 bases, with 8 bases sitting between them. CDR3 size: 14 residues. The CDR3 sequence: CASSLAGGAGELFF. In nucleotides, the CDR3 is TGTGCCAGCAGTTTAGCGGGGGGAGCCGGGGAGCTGTTTTTT.

About this clonotype: A read error may be the cause here, since a much bigger clone is one base away. The chain carries TRBV6-2 or TRBV6-3 and TRBJ2-5; 8 nucleotides line up with TRBD1. This CDR3 has 16 amino acids. Germline-derived CDR1 and CDR2 are MNHEY and SVGEGT. In nucleotides, the CDR3 is TGTGCCATCAGTTATTCCGGACAGGGCATGGAAGAGACCCAGTACTTC. It translates to CAISYSGQGMEETQYF.

The gene calls are TRBV5-6 and TRBJ2-7, with unresolved D. The CDR3 is 14 residues long. V was shortened by 0 bases and J by 3 bases, with 10 bases between the two germline ends. Germline lookup yields CDR1 SGHDT and CDR2 YYEEEE. The CDR3 region is CASSLESGIYEQYF. The CDR3 DNA is TGTGCCAGCAGCTTGGAGTCAGGAATCTACGAGCAGTACTTC.